The clone carrying this T cell receptor beta chain was observed a few times. The record originates from a study of blood T cell repertoires in COVID-19. Study background: Some COVID-19 samples were acute and others convalescent; all came from the United States, Italy and Spain. Nucleic acid was either cDNA or gDNA, and it came from T cells, B-cell-depleted T cells, or PBMCs.

Original processing methods: Reference gene primer amplification gave nucleated cell count estimates. The table came from immunoSEQ multiplex PCR; TCRdb's copy has only in-frame clones and leaves some out. That table supplies the V and J calls and clone size; D and trimming were determined from the DNA. The profile shows a few hundred thousand clones, around 84% of them singletons. The clonotype originates from a human donor with acute or convalescent COVID-19. The donor label of this sample is uncertain. Sequencing was performed on peripheral blood.

CDR3 residues: CASSKALGGQGFRGQPQHF. CDR3 nucleotide sequence: TGTGCCAGCAGCAAAGCGCTCGGGGGACAGGGGTTTCGAGGTCAGCCCCAGCATTTT. The chain joins TRBV21-1 to TRBJ1-5; the table's TRBD1 call for D was not verified on the DNA. TRBV21-1 is a recognized pseudogene. The CDR3 extends over 19 amino acids.